This T cell receptor beta chain was found in a study of blood T cells in healthy people across ages. This CDR3 spans 11 amino acids. Trimming left V 0 bases short and J 12 bases short, with 11 bases between. Per the germline V gene, CDR1 is GTSNPN and CDR2 is SVGIG (reference sequence). With a J-beta primer mix and a sample-barcoded 5' primer, a second PCR ran 7 to 11 cycles. TCRdb re-analysed the 5' RACE reads in MiXCR, keeping a single row per CDR3 protein. The sample lists approximately 1.5 million distinct CDR3 sequences, 30% to 40% seen once, with approximately 11% in the top ten. The sample taken for sequencing was blood. V gene TRBV30 combines with J gene TRBJ2-5; maybe TRBD1 (6 bases). This clonotype was obtained from a woman under 40 in good health. The CDR3: CAWSVTGVKYF. The CDR3 nucleotides are TGTGCCTGGAGTGTGACAGGAGTGAAGTACTTC.